The entry below describes one TCR beta chain. Antigen unknown. V lost 8 bases, J lost 0 bases, and 9 bases stayed unmatched. The CDR3 runs 16 residues. Germline V gene lookup returns CDR1 SNHLY and CDR2 FYNNEI. These data are taken from a study of early T cells in non-severe SARS-CoV-2 infection. Study-level information: Chains were not paired, and sequencing was done on bulk RNA from unsorted whole blood. Findings and limits, study-wide: Matching with VDJdb favored anti-spike CD8 responses (missing private and CD4 specificities).

Individual cDNA molecules were tagged with unique molecular identifiers. One entry per CDR3 protein results from TCRdb running MiXCR on the 5' RACE reads. The sample consists of 40,000 to 50,000 distinct CDR3 sequences, roughly 7.1% of them appearing once. The chain recombines TRBV2 with TRBJ2-7, with TRBD2 matching over 11 bases. This sequence originates from an adult who was a healthcare worker with PCR-confirmed SARS-CoV-2 infection or an uninfected control (not recorded which). Sequenced: whole blood. The CDR3, as DNA: TGTGCCAGCTCGGGCCTAGCGGGGGGCAACTCCTACGAGCAGTACTTC. This translates into CASSGLAGGNSYEQYF.